Below, 20 T cell receptor beta chains from the same sample are listed, as sequenced in a study of breast tumors, draining lymph nodes, adjacent tissues. Each CDR3 protein gets one entry after TCRdb re-called the multiplex PCR reads with MiXCR. The data show 14,000 to 15,000 distinct CDR3 sequences, over 45% seen once. The specimen sequenced was tumor-adjacent breast tissue. The source of these receptors is a female donor with breast cancer. Some clones in this sample may be carry-over from other donors' samples.

The sample holds many counts of this clonotype. The chain employs TRBV11-3 and TRBJ2-1; 9 nucleotides align to TRBD1. The trim removed 5 bases at V and 0 bases at J, leaving 5 bases unmatched. The CDR3 consists of 16 residues. Per germline, CDR1 SGHNT and CDR2 YENEEA. The CDR3 region is CASSLNRGRSYNEQFF. DNA of the CDR3: TGTGCCAGCAGCCTTAACAGGGGGCGCTCCTACAATGAGCAGTTCTTC.

Regarding this clonotype: Being one base from a much bigger clone, this may be a read error. This chain joins TRBV15 and TRBJ2-4; 8 bases align to TRBD1. CDR3 size: 20 residues. The germline gives CDR1 LNHNV, CDR2 YYDKDF (reference sequence). CDR3 amino acids: CATSRDGRQGSSLAKNIHYF. DNA for the CDR3: TGTGCCACCAGCAGAGATGGGAGACAGGGGTCGTCCTTAGCCAAAAACATTCACTACTTC.

This clonotype was recorded at least ten times. Since a much larger clone is just one base distant, this may be a read error. The chain combines TRBV9 with TRBJ2-6; the D call may be TRBD1 or TRBD2 (5 bases each). Per germline, CDR1 SGDLS and CDR2 YYNGEE. The CDR3 has 16 amino acids. The CDR3 protein is CASSDTTGLGANALTF. CDR3 DNA: TGTGCCAGCAGCGACACTACGGGCCTCGGGGCCAACGCCCTGACTTTC. The full variable domain, completed using reference TRBV9 and TRBJ2-6, is DSGVTQTPKHLITATGQRVTLRCSPRSGDLSVYWYQQSLDQGLQFLIQYYNGEERAKGNILERFSAQQFPDLHSELNLSSLELGDSALYFCASSDTTGLGANALTFGAGSRLTVL.

This clonotype has ten or more counts. This chain joins TRBV10-3 and TRBJ2-5; D perhaps matches TRBD1 (5 bases). Per germline, CDR1 ENHRY and CDR2 SYGVKD. CDR3 length equals 13 residues. Trimming cost V 4 bases and J 2 bases, with 8 bases left between them. This chain's CDR3 is CAISGQPQETQYF. Here the CDR3 DNA reads TGTGCCATCAGTGGACAGCCACAAGAGACCCAGTACTTC.

This chain links TRBV12-3 or TRBV12-4 with TRBJ2-5, with D possibly matching TRBD2 (6 bases). The V gene lost 3 bases and the J gene lost 9 bases, with 17 bases spanning the gap. The CDR3 sequence is 14 residues long. CDR3 DNA sequence: TGTGCCAGCAGTTTGCGGGGTCGGACTCAGCCCCAGTACTTC. As protein: CASSLRGRTQPQYF.

This chain links TRBV20-1 with TRBJ2-1; 7 nucleotides agree with TRBD1. Looked up from germline, CDR1 is DFQATT and CDR2 is SNEGSKA (reference sequence). The CDR3 spans 14 residues. V trimming: 5 bases; J trimming: 9 bases; junction bases outside the gene matches: 13. In DNA form, the CDR3 reads TGCAGTGCTGTGGACAGCCTTGACAGGGTTGAGCAGTTCTTC. It specifies CSAVDSLDRVEQFF.

This clonotype was seen a single time. J is TRBJ2-1 and V is TRBV19; TRBD2 aligns across 8 bases. The CDR3 sequence is 16 residues long. The J segment lost 1 base and the V segment lost 3 bases, leaving 5 bases of the junction unmatched. Germline V lookup: CDR1 LNHDA, CDR2 SQIVND (reference sequence). The CDR3 protein is CASSIAGGLSYNEQFF. CDR3 coding DNA: TGTGCCAGTAGTATCGCGGGAGGCTTGTCCTACAATGAGCAGTTCTTC.

This clonotype was detected ten times or more. The V call is TRBV5-1, the J call TRBJ2-3; 8 positions match TRBD2. The CDR3 has 17 residues. CDR1 is SGHRS and CDR2 is YFSETQ in the germline V gene. Germline trimming cut 0 bases from V and 6 bases from J; bases unmatched to any gene: 12. CDR3 in DNA: TGCGCCAGCAGCTTGGGTGGGCTAGCGGGCTCTTGGGATACGCAGTATTTT. Amino acids: CASSLGGLAGSWDTQYF. The full variable domain, in which reference TRBV5-1 and TRBJ2-3 provide the parts outside the CDR3, is KAGVTQTPRYLIKTRGQQVTLSCSPISGHRSVSWYQQTPGQGLQFLFEYFSETQRNKGNFPGRFSGRQFSNSRSEMNVSTLELGDSALYLCASSLGGLAGSWDTQYFGPGTRLTVL.

This clonotype was observed a single time. The chain is built from TRBV12-3 or TRBV12-4 and TRBJ2-7; 12 bases map to TRBD2. V lost 5 bases to trimming and J lost 5 bases; unmatched junction nucleotides: 4. The CDR3 loop spans 14 amino acids. CDR3: CASSARLAGDEQYF. CDR3 in DNA: TGTGCCAGCAGTGCACGACTAGCGGGGGACGAGCAGTACTTC.

This clonotype occurred many times. This may come from a read error, since a much larger clone is one base off. This chain uses TRBV9 with TRBJ2-1, with D maybe TRBD1 (5 bases). CDR1 SGDLS and CDR2 YYNGEE come from the germline V gene. The CDR3 sequence is 14 residues long. The CDR3 loop is CASSVAGYYNEQSF. CDR3 nucleotide sequence: TGTGCCAGCAGCGTAGCAGGGTACTACAATGAGCAGTCCTTC.

As regards this clonotype: The DNA is left out, because the CDR3 cannot be placed on it with certainty; the CDR3 is given as TCRdb lists it. The chain has TRBV9 and TRBJ1-2; the table assigns TRBD1, which was not confirmed against the DNA. Germline V gene data show CDR1 as SGDLS and CDR2 as YYNGEE. Ends included, the CDR3 has 13 residues. The CDR3 protein is CASSVGVGGGSTF.

This clonotype was detected many times. This sequence joins TRBV7-8 and TRBJ2-1, with 10 bases identical to TRBD2. Germline CDR1 reads SGHVS; CDR2 reads FQNEAQ. The V and J ends lost 6 bases and 6 bases, in that order; junction bases with no gene match: 5. This CDR3 has 14 amino acids. In nucleotides, the CDR3 is TGTGCCAGCAGTATAGCGGGGGGTTTCAATGAGCAGTTCTTC. Amino acid sequence: CASSIAGGFNEQFF.

This clonotype came up many times. The CDR3 bases are TGTGCCAGCAGCCAATCCGCACAGGGCGAGACCCAGTACTTC. It yields the protein CASSQSAQGETQYF. This rearrangement joins TRBV16 to TRBJ2-5; D possibly corresponds to TRBD1 (6 bases). Germline V gene sequence: CDR1 KGHSY, CDR2 FQNENV. The V end was cut by 0 bases, the J end by 5 bases, with 10 bases between. CDR3 length: 14 residues.

This clonotype was seen many times. A much larger clone lies one base from this, so it may be a read error. The chain employs TRBV6-1 and TRBJ2-1, with 14 bases identical to TRBD2. Looked up from germline, CDR1 is MNHNS and CDR2 is SASEGT. This CDR3 has 15 amino acids. V dropped 5 bases and J dropped 7; count of bases not matched to a gene: 4. Here the CDR3 reads CASSPTSGRVNEQFF. The CDR3 nucleotides are TGTGCCAGCAGTCCGACTAGCGGGAGGGTGAATGAGCAGTTCTTC.

V gene TRBV9 combines with J gene TRBJ2-7; 7 bases match TRBD1. The J segment lost 5 bases and the V segment lost 3 bases, leaving 11 bases of the junction unmatched. Per germline, CDR1 SGDLS and CDR2 YYNGEE. This CDR3 has 15 residues. DNA for the CDR3: TGTGCCAGCAGCGGAGGGGTGACAGGGTCTAACGAGCAGTACTTC. Protein sequence: CASSGGVTGSNEQYF.

This clonotype was counted at least ten times. One end of the junction is discordant with germline, which a read error may explain. The V gene is TRBV6-7, the J gene TRBJ2-3; D unclear. TRBV6-7 counts as an open reading frame of uncertain function. The CDR3 runs 16 residues. CDR3: CASSHSELSFTDTQYF. The CDR3 region has the DNA TGTGCCAGCAGTCACTCGGAGCTTTCCTTCACAGATACGCAGTATTTT.

In its sample, this clonotype is medium-sized. CDR3 DNA: TGCAGTGCTACCACCCCACGGACAGGCCACTATGGCTACACCTTC. Translating it yields CSATTPRTGHYGYTF. V and J are TRBV20-1 and TRBJ1-2, with 7 bases lining up with TRBD1. The V gene's germline CDR1 is DFQATT and CDR2 SNEGSKA (reference sequence). This CDR3 contains 15 residues. Germline trimming cut 4 bases from V and 3 bases from J; bases unmatched to any gene: 11.

Notes on this clonotype: One junction end does not reproduce the germline sequence, and a read error may be involved. The chain uses TRBV24-1 and TRBJ1-2; 7 bases match TRBD1. Germline V lookup: CDR1 KGHDR, CDR2 SFDVKD. CDR3 length: 13 amino acids. This CDR3 is CATSRGANYWYTF. The DNA for the CDR3 is TGTGCCACCAGCAGGGGGGCTAACTATTGGTACACCTTT.

About this clonotype itself: The conserved phenylalanine or tryptophan is not found at the CDR3 terminus, so this likely reflects a read error. The CDR3 DNA sequence: TGTGCCAGTAGTACCGGGACAGGGGGATCACCCCTCCACCTT. The encoded protein is CASSTGTGGSPLHL. V is TRBV19 and J is TRBJ1-6; 11 bases agree with TRBD1. CDR1 is LNHDA and CDR2 is SQIVND in the germline V gene (reference sequence). V was clipped by 4 bases and J by 10 bases; unmatched bases: 3. CDR3 length: 14 amino acids.

This clonotype was observed many times. The V call is TRBV19, the J call TRBJ2-1, with D perhaps TRBD2 (6 bases). This CDR3 has 13 amino acids. The V and J ends lost 3 bases and 5 bases respectively, with 8 bases between them. Per the germline V gene, CDR1 is LNHDA and CDR2 is SQIVND (reference sequence). CDR3 amino acids: CASSMDYDNEQFF. DNA for the CDR3: TGTGCCAGTAGTATGGACTACGACAATGAGCAGTTCTTC.